This T cell receptor beta chain derives from a study of response to subunit inactivated influenza vaccine listed by TCRdb under 2018. About the study as a whole: To follow how T cells responded to a trivalent subunit inactivated influenza vaccine, the researchers relied on deep quantitative profiling of the T cell receptor repertoire.

General conclusions and limits of the study: The authors proposed that each seasonal influenza vaccination may bring in only a limited number of new T cells.

V is pared back by 6 bases and J by 1 base, with 12 bases lying between the germline termini. The CDR3 holds 14 amino acids from the cysteine to the phenylalanine. Only the CDR3 DNA is retained, 42 bases long and in frame from the first base. To prepare the library, RT-PCR was applied. TCRdb records Illumina HiSeq 2500 as the sequencer. TCRdb trimmed the raw reads at Q25, called clones with MiXCR and kept productive beta chains. Rows matching on CDR3 protein sequence are summarized as one entry with the most common DNA and genes. Across this sample there are about 180,000 distinct CDR3 sequences, with around 9% seen only once. The ten most abundant clones make up 11% of the sample. This clonotype was recorded at least ten times. The specificity of this receptor is unknown. Base qualities were left out, and no much larger clone turns up one base away.

This clonotype originated in a man aged 45-65 years who received an inactivated influenza vaccine. Donor details come from another sample of the same person, matched by shared clones. The starting material was non-naive T cells sorted from PBMCs, obtained on the day of vaccination. The cell subset or site label on this specimen signifies: memory T cell fraction. The rearrangement joined TRBV12-3 or TRBV12-4 to TRBJ1-2; the best D guess is TRBD1, with 6 bases matching. The bases read TGTGCCAGCAGGGCCGACAGGCATAACTATGGCTACACCTTC. Translated, this gives CASRADRHNYGYTF.